The 20 T cell receptor beta chains in this list originate from one sample, sequenced in a study of blood T cells in healthy people across ages. Sample-barcoded 5' priming and a J-beta primer mix drove a second PCR of about 6 to 11 cycles. MiXCR, run by TCRdb on the 5' RACE reads, gives a single entry per CDR3 protein. The sample has around 1.5 million distinct CDR3 sequences, approximately 42% seen once. Sequencing was performed on blood. The receptors shown here come from a woman aged 18-29 years in good health.

The chain is built from TRBV12-3 or TRBV12-4 and TRBJ2-7; possible D gene TRBD1, 5 bases. CDR3 length equals 17 residues. Trimming cost V 2 bases and J 2 bases, with 19 bases left between them. The DNA for the CDR3 is TGTGCCAGCAGTTTACGACCAGGGCCCATCGGAGCCTACGAGCAGTACTTC. Its protein is CASSLRPGPIGAYEQYF.

Concerning this clonotype: Compared with germline, one end of the junction differs, possibly owing to a read error. V is TRBV4-1 and J is TRBJ1-2; D is possibly TRBD1 (6 bases). The CDR3 is 12 residues long. CDR1 MGHRA and CDR2 YSYEKL come from the germline V gene. The CDR3 is CASTSDSYDYTF. CDR3 in DNA: TGCGCCAGCACCTCGGACAGTTATGACTACACCTTC.

Concerning this clonotype: Given a much more abundant clone one base away, this may be a read error. The CDR3 protein is CAISEWTSGKETQFF. The CDR3 DNA sequence: TGTGCCATCAGTGAGTGGACTAGCGGAAAAGAGACCCAGTTCTTC. The chain recombines TRBV10-3 with TRBJ2-1; 10 nucleotides agree with TRBD2. V lost 1 base, J lost 13 bases, and 10 bases stayed unmatched. Germline CDR1 is ENHRY and CDR2 is SYGVKD. CDR3 size: 15 residues.

On this clonotype: A junction boundary mismatches the germline segment, possibly from a read error. V usage is TRBV28 and J usage is TRBJ2-7, with no clear D. CDR1 MDHEN and CDR2 SYDVKM come from the germline V gene. The CDR3 has 15 residues. This CDR3 is CASSPDPNGSYEQNF. The CDR3 bases are TGTGCCAGCAGCCCCGACCCGAACGGCTCCTACGAGCAGAACTTC. Drawing the rest from reference TRBV28 and TRBJ2-7, the complete variable domain is DVKVTQSSRYLVKRTGEKVFLECVQDMDHENMFWYRQDPGLGLRLIYFSYDVKMKEKGDIPEGYSVSREKKERFSLILESASTNQTSMYLCASSPDPNGSYEQNFGPGTRLTVT.

Only a few counts were recorded for this clonotype. The V call is TRBV20-1, the J call TRBJ2-1; D is possibly TRBD2 (7 bases). V was cut by 3 bases and J by 9 bases, with 15 bases left in between. Germline V gene data show CDR1 as DFQATT and CDR2 as SNEGSKA (reference sequence). CDR3 length: 13 residues. CDR3 in amino acids: CSARGGGGAEQFF. In DNA form, the CDR3 reads TGCAGTGCTAGGGGCGGGGGCGGGGCTGAGCAGTTCTTC.

There are a few counts of this clonotype. The V gene is TRBV4-1, the J gene TRBJ2-3; 7 bases are shared with TRBD2. The CDR3 is 22 amino acids. Germline V gene lookup returns CDR1 MGHRA and CDR2 YSYEKL. After removal of 1 base from V and 0 bases from J, the junction contained 22 bases not matched to a gene. The CDR3 DNA reads TGCGCCAGCAGCCAAGGGTCCCCGAGCCGACTAGCCATACGAACTAGCACAGATACGCAGTATTTT. Its protein is CASSQGSPSRLAIRTSTDTQYF.

This clonotype was seen a few times. This chain joins TRBV4-1 and TRBJ2-3, with TRBD2 matching 7 bases. Looked up from germline, CDR1 is MGHRA and CDR2 is YSYEKL. The CDR3 length is 16 residues. V lost 3 bases and J lost 2; bases outside the gene matches: 8. Here the CDR3 DNA reads TGCGCCAGCAGCCAGGAAGCGGGGCTGTTCACAGATACGCAGTATTTT. Its translation is CASSQEAGLFTDTQYF.

This chain uses TRBV4-1 with TRBJ1-5; D might be TRBD1 (5 bases). CDR3 length: 16 residues. Germline-derived CDR1 and CDR2 are MGHRA and YSYEKL. With 1 base removed from V and 1 base from J, the gap between germline ends came to 11 bases. In DNA form, the CDR3 reads TGCGCCAGCAGCCAAGTCGCGGGGGTGAGCAATCAGCCCCAGCATTTT. As protein: CASSQVAGVSNQPQHF.

This chain uses TRBV21-1 with TRBJ1-2; TRBD1 is the table's D call, not checked against the DNA. TRBV21-1 is described as a pseudogene. This CDR3 is built from 16 residues. The CDR3 DNA sequence: TGTGCCAGCAGCCCCCGGTACAGGGAGGGTAGCTATGGCTACACCTTC. As protein: CASSPRYREGSYGYTF.

About this clonotype itself: The junction shows a germline mismatch at one end, possibly a read error. The chain carries TRBV20-1 and TRBJ2-3; TRBD1 is a possible D gene (5 bases). CDR1 and CDR2 (germline): DFQATT, SNEGSKA (reference sequence). The CDR3 sequence is 14 residues long. The CDR3 nucleotides read TGCAGGGTGGGGTCCGGGCCAAGCACAGGTACGCAGTATTTT. As protein: CRVGSGPSTGTQYF.

This chain links TRBV6-5 with TRBJ1-5; weak D call: TRBD1 (6 bases). V was trimmed by 8 bases and J by 6 bases, leaving 11 bases between them. Germline CDR1 and CDR2: MNHEY and SVGAGI. The CDR3 extends over 12 amino acids. The CDR3 DNA is TGTGCCAGCTCCAGGGGCGGTCAGCCCCAGCATTTT. It yields the protein CASSRGGQPQHF.

This clonotype was detected a few times. This chain links TRBV2 with TRBJ1-6; 8 nucleotides match TRBD1. Germline V gene sequence: CDR1 SNHLY, CDR2 FYNNEI. The trim removed 5 bases at V and 1 base at J, leaving 13 bases unmatched. The CDR3 runs 19 residues. In DNA form, the CDR3 reads TGTGCCAGCAGTCTCGAGACAGGGGATTGGTTTTCCTATAATTCACCCCTCCACTTT. Its protein is CASSLETGDWFSYNSPLHF.

This sequence joins TRBV6-5 and TRBJ1-1, with a possible D match to TRBD1 (5 bases). The CDR3 is made up of 13 amino acids. V lost 0 bases and J 10 bases, leaving 12 bases between the germline ends. CDR1 MNHEY and CDR2 SVGAGI come from the germline V gene. The CDR3, as DNA: TGTGCCAGCAGTTACTCGCCGGGGCGACTAGCTTTCTTT. This gives the protein CASSYSPGRLAFF.

Ten or more counts support this clonotype. The V call is TRBV29-1, the J call TRBJ2-5, with D possibly called TRBD1 or TRBD2 (5 bases each). Judging by the DNA end, TRBJ2-7 fits better; the J call may be wrong. From germline, CDR1 is SQVTM and CDR2 ANQGSEA. This CDR3 has 13 residues. CDR3 amino acids: CSVERGAGAEQYF. DNA of the CDR3: TGCAGCGTTGAACGAGGGGCTGGAGCCGAGCAGTACTTC.

This clonotype was recorded a few times. The CDR3 sequence: CASSHKWRERPDTQYF. In nucleotides, the CDR3 is TGCGCCAGCAGCCACAAGTGGCGGGAGAGGCCAGATACGCAGTATTTT. The chain employs TRBV4-1 and TRBJ2-3, with TRBD2 identical over 7 bases. Trimming cost V 3 bases and J 4 bases; bases outside gene matches: 10. The length of the CDR3 is 16 residues. CDR1 is MGHRA and CDR2 is YSYEKL in the germline V gene.

This clonotype has only a few counts. The chain couples TRBV28 to TRBJ2-1; D might be TRBD2 (5 bases). V lost 7 bases to trimming and J lost 3 bases, with 7 bases between them. Germline V gives CDR1 MDHEN, CDR2 SYDVKM. The CDR3 totals 12 residues. CDR3 nucleotide sequence: TGTGCCAGCAAACGGGGCTACAATGAGCAGTTCTTC. This codes for CASKRGYNEQFF.

The sample holds a few counts of this clonotype. Relative to the germline gene, one junction end is altered; a read error may explain this. The chain recombines TRBV5-1 with TRBJ2-1; 7 bases line up with TRBD2. Looked up from germline, CDR1 is SGHRS and CDR2 is YFSETQ. The CDR3 is 15 amino acids. The chain's CDR3 is CASSHRDYSYDEQFF. The DNA for the CDR3 is TGCGCCAGCAGCCACCGGGACTACTCCTACGATGAGCAGTTCTTC.

The rearrangement joins TRBV5-1 to TRBJ2-3, with a tentative D call TRBD2 (5 bases). Trimming pared 5 bases from V and 3 bases from J, leaving 16 bases between. There are 15 residues in the CDR3. Germline CDR1 reads SGHRS; CDR2 reads YFSETQ. CDR3 amino acids: CASSNWVGDTDTQYF. The CDR3 DNA reads TGCGCCAGCAGTAATTGGGTCGGGGATACAGATACGCAGTATTTT.

The chain recombines TRBV2 with TRBJ2-1; possible D gene TRBD1, 6 bases. Germline CDR1 SNHLY, CDR2 FYNNEI. The CDR3 is 16 residues long. Trimming left V 2 bases short and J 3 bases short, with 14 bases between. The CDR3 loop is CASSESLPDSYNEQFF. The CDR3 DNA follows: TGTGCCAGCAGTGAATCACTACCGGACAGCTACAATGAGCAGTTCTTC.

The chain employs TRBV6-5 and TRBJ2-3; D is uncertain. Trimming removed 0 bases from V and 2 bases from J, with 9 bases in between. CDR1 and CDR2 (germline): MNHEY, SVGAGI. The CDR3 extends over 15 amino acids. The CDR3 sequence is CASSYSGRNTDTQYF. In DNA, the CDR3 is TGTGCCAGCAGTTACTCAGGCAGAAACACAGATACGCAGTATTTT.